This T cell receptor beta chain is drawn from a study of blood T cells in healthy people across ages. With a J-beta primer mix and a sample-barcoded 5' primer, a second PCR ran about 7 to 12 cycles. TCRdb used MiXCR to reprocess the 5' RACE reads, holding one entry per CDR3 protein. The sample yields some 750,000 distinct CDR3 sequences, approximately 21% seen once. The sample holds one count of this clonotype. V gave up 4 bases and J gave up 0 bases; unmatched junction bases: 11. The CDR3 loop spans 17 amino acids. CDR1 LGHDT and CDR2 YNNKEL come from the germline V gene (reference sequence). The genes are TRBV3-1 and TRBJ2-5; TRBD2 matches at 7 bases. The sequence was collected from a man aged 65 to 85 in good health. Sequencing was done on a sample of blood. The CDR3 nucleotides are TGTGCCAGCAGCCCCCAGGACTTCGGGGGGTACCAAGAGACCCAGTACTTC. Its translation: CASSPQDFGGYQETQYF.